This TCR beta chain was recovered during a study of identical twins. Via MiXCR, TCRdb re-called the 5' RACE reads, giving one row per CDR3 protein. The top ten clones hold around 1.5% of a sample with under 900,000 distinct CDR3 sequences, 12% of them seen once. This clonotype has more than one count but fewer than ten. CDR1 SQVTM and CDR2 ANQGSEA come from the germline V gene. Trimming took 3 bases from V and 10 from J; bases not matched to a gene: 9. CDR3 length: 15 residues. These same records also appear under a second study, on yellow fever vaccine responses in identical twins.

The sample taken for sequencing was PBMCs. V and J are TRBV29-1 and TRBJ2-1; 13 bases line up with TRBD2. This sequence was found in a woman aged 18-29 years in good health. DNA for the CDR3: TGCAGCGTTGAGTCGGGACTAGCGGGGCTAGGCGAGCAGTTCTTC. Protein product: CSVESGLAGLGEQFF.